This TCR beta chain was sequenced in a study of blood T cell repertoires in COVID-19. Study-level background: PBMCs, B-cell-depleted T cells, or T cells provided the cDNA or gDNA that made up the material.

Original handling: Amplification from reference gene primers served as the basis for estimated nucleated cell counts. Only in-frame clones appear in the TCRdb table, and some are missing; sequencing was by immunoSEQ multiplex PCR. Clone size and V and J calls were adopted from that table, with D and trimming inferred from the DNA. The repertoire consists of about 200,000 clones, with roughly 90% occurring once and the leading ten covering 15% to 20%. The CDR3 totals 13 residues. Germline V gene data show CDR1 as KGHDR and CDR2 as SFDVKD. V dropped 5 bases and J dropped 8 bases, with 12 bases sitting between them. The Seattle patients, enrolled during active infection, were followed longitudinally.

This chain connects TRBV24-1 to TRBJ2-1; D call uncertain. The clonotype originates from a man aged 45-60 years with COVID-19, enrolled during active disease. The sample consisted of peripheral blood. Written as DNA, the CDR3 is TGTGCCACCAGTGTTACCGGGTTTGATGAGCAGTTCTTC. Translated, it gives CATSVTGFDEQFF.